This T cell receptor (beta chain) appears in the sequencing data of a study of PD-1 blockade in classical Hodgkin lymphoma. Findings and caveats of the study: Newly diagnosed patients were reported to start with lower TCR diversity than healthy donors. Repertoire differences lack defined causes, possibly disease activity or prior therapy.

Details on this clone: Its antigen is currently unknown.

Between the trimmed V and J ends, which lost 0 bases and 7 bases, there was a span of 7 bases. CDR3 length: 13 amino acids. CDR1 is MNHEY, CDR2 SVGAGI, per germline. The time point is: newly diagnosed, previously untreated cHL patient sample. Untreated, newly diagnosed classical Hodgkin lymphoma PBMCs were used for comparison. Method: immunoSEQ multiplex PCR; TCRdb's copy keeps in-frame clones and lacks some. The profile covers roughly 68,000 clones, with 93% appearing a single time and 2% to 3% taken by the ten largest. Material for sequencing was peripheral blood mononuclear cells (PBMCs). The source is a human donor with classical Hodgkin lymphoma. The rearrangement uses TRBV6-5 and TRBJ1-5, with D unresolved. CDR3 protein: CASSYSEIQPQHF. The CDR3 DNA sequence: TGTGCCAGCAGTTACTCCGAGATCCAGCCCCAGCATTTT.